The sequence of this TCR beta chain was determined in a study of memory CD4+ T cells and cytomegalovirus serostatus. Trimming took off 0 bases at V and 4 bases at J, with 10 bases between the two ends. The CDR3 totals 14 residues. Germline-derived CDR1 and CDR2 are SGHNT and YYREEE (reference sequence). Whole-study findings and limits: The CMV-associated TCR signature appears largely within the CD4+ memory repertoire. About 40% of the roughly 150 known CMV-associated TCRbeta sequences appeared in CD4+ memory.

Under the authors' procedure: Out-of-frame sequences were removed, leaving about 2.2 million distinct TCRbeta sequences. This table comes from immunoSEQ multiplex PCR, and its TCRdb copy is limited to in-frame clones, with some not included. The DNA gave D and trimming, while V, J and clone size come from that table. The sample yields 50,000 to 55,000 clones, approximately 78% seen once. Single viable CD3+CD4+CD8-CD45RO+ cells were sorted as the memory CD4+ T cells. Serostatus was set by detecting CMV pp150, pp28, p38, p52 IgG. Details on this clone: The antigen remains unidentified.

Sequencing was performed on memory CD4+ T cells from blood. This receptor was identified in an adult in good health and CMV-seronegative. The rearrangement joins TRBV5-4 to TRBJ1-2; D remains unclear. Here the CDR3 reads CASSLADTIYGYTF. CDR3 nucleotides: TGTGCCAGCAGCTTGGCTGACACCATCTATGGCTACACCTTC. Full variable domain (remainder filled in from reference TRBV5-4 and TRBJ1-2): ETGVTQSPTHLIKTRGQQVTLRCSSQSGHNTVSWYQQALGQGPQFIFQYYREEENGRGNFPPRFSGLQFPNYSSELNVNALELDDSALYLCASSLADTIYGYTFGSGTRLTVV.